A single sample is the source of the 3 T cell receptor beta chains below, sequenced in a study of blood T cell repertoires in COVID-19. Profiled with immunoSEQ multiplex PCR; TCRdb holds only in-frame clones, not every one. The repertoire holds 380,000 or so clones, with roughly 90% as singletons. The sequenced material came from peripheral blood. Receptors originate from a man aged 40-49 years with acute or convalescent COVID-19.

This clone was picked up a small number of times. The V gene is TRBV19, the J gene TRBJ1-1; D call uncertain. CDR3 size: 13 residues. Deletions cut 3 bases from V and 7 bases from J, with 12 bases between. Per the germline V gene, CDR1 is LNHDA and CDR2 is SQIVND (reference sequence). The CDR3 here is CASSITRGDEAFF. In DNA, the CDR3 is TGTGCCAGTAGTATTACCCGCGGGGATGAAGCTTTCTTT.

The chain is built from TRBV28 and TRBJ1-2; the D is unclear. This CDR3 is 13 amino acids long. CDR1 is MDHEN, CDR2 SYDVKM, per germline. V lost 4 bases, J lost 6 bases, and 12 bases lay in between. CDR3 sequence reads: CASSYGSGDGYTF. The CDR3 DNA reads TGTGCCAGCAGTTATGGGTCGGGAGATGGCTACACCTTC.

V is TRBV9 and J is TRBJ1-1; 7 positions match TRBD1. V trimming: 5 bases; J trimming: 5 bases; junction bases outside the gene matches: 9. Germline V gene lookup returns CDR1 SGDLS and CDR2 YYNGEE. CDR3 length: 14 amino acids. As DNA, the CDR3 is TGTGCCAGCAGTTATACAGGGGCCACAACTGAAGCTTTCTTT. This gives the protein CASSYTGATTEAFF. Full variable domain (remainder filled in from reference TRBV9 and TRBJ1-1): DSGVTQTPKHLITATGQRVTLRCSPRSGDLSVYWYQQSLDQGLQFLIQYYNGEERAKGNILERFSAQQFPDLHSELNLSSLELGDSALYFCASSYTGATTEAFFGQGTRLTVV.